This T cell receptor beta chain was recovered during a study of beta chain features in type 1 diabetes. General study results and limits: Across patients, naive, central memory and Treg TCRB repertoires exhibited apparently greater similarity than was observed across healthy donors. For Type 1 diabetes patients, all four CD4+ subsets carried TCRB CDR3s that were moderately but significantly shorter. For patients and controls alike, PCR might favor shorter templates to the same degree. Cells expressing TCR highly could be over-represented by cDNA sequencing.

Points on this clone: Its antigen is unknown.

Since all of the isolated RNA was reverse transcribed, expressed TCRB transcripts were what got sequenced. Clones were read by immunoSEQ multiplex PCR, and TCRdb kept only the in-frame ones, dropping some. Here the sample spans 25,000 to 30,000 clones, about 65% being singletons. The authors took one heparinised blood draw, averaging about 116 mL, from each donor. Germline-derived CDR1 and CDR2 are KGHSY and FQNENV. Trimming took off 0 bases at V and 5 bases at J, with 8 bases between the two ends. This CDR3 spans 14 amino acids. The clonotype was recovered from a woman aged 30 to 39 with type 1 diabetes. Sequencing used Tregs from blood. This rearrangement joins TRBV16 to TRBJ2-1; D is possibly TRBD1 (5 bases). The chain's CDR3 is CASSQSVRDNEQFF. The CDR3 bases are TGTGCCAGCAGCCAATCGGTCAGGGACAATGAGCAGTTCTTC.